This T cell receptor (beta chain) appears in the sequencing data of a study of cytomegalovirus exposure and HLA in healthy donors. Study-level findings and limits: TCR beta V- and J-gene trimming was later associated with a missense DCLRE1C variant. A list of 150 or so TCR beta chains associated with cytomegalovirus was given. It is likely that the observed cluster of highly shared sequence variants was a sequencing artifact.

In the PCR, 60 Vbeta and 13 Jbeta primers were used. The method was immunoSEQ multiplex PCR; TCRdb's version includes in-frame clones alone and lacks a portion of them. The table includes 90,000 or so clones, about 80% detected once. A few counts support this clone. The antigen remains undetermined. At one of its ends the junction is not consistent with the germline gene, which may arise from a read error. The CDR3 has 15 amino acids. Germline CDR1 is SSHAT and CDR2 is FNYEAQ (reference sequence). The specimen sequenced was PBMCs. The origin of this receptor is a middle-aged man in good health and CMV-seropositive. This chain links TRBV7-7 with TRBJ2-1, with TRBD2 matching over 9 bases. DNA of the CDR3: TGTGCTAGCAGTCGTCTAGCGGGAACCTACAATGAGCAGTTCTTC. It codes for CASSRLAGTYNEQFF.